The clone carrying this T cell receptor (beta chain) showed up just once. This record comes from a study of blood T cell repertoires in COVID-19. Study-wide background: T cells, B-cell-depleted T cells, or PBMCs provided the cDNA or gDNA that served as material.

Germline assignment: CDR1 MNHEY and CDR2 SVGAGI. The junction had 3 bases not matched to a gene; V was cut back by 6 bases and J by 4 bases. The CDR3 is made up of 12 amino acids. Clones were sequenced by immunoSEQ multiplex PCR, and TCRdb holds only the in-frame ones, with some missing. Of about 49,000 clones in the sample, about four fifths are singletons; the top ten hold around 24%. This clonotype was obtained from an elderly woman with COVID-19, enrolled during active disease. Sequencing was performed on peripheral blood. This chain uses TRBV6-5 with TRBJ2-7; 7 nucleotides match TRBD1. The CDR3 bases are TGTGCCAGCAGCAACAGGGGTTACGAGCAGTACTTC. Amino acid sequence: CASSNRGYEQYF.